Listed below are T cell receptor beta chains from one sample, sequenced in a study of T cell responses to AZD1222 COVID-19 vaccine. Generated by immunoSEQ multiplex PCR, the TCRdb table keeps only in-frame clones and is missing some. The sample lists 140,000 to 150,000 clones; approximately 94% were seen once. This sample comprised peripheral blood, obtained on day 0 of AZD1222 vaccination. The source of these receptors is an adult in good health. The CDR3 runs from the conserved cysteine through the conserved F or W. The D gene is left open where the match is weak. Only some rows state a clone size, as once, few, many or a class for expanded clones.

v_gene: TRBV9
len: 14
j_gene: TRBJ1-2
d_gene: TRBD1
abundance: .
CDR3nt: TGTGCCAGCAGCGTAGGGACAGGTACCTATGGCTACACCTTC
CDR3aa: CASSVGTGTYGYTF

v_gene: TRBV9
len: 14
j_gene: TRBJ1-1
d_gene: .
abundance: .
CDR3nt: TGTGCCAGCAGCGCGACGGCCGGTAACACTGAAGCTTTCTTT
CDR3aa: CASSATAGNTEAFF

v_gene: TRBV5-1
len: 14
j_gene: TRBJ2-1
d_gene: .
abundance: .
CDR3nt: TGCGCCAGCAGCTTGGTAGATAGGGAGGATGAGCAGTTCTTC
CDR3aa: CASSLVDREDEQFF

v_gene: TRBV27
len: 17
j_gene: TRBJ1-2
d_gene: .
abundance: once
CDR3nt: TGTGCCAGCAGTTTCAGGGTCTCCCCGACTGGAGAGCGGGGCTACACCTTC
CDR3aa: CASSFRVSPTGERGYTF

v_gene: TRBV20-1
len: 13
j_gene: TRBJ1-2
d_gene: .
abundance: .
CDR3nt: TGCAGTGCTAGTTATCAGGGAGGGTATGGCTACACCTTC
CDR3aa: CSASYQGGYGYTF

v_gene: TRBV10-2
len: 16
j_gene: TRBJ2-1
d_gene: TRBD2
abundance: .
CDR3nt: TGCGCCAGCAGTGAGCCCGGACTAGCGGGAGGGAATGAGCAGTTCTTC
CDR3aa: CASSEPGLAGGNEQFF

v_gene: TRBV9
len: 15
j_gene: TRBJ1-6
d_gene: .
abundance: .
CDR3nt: TGTGCCAGCAACCATGAGGACATAGGAATTCAATCCCTCCACTTT
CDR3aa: CASNHEDIGIQSLHF

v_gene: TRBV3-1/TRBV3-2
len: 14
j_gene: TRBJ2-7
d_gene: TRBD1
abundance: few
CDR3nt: TGTGCCAGCAGCCAACCGGGACAGGTCTACGAGCAGTACTTC
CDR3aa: CASSQPGQVYEQYF

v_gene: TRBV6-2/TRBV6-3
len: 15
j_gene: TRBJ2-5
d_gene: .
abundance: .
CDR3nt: TGTGCCAGCAGTTGGGGGGGCGTCAGGGGCGAGACCCAGTACTTC
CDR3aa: CASSWGGVRGETQYF

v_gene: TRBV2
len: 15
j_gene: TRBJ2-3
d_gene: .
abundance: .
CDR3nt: TGTGCCAGCAGTGTGGGCGGGGGCCTCACAGATACGCAGTATTTT
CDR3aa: CASSVGGGLTDTQYF

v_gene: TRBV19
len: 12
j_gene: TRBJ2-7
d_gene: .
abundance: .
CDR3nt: TGTGCCAGTAGGGTCAGGGGCGGCGAGCAGTACTTC
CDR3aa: CASRVRGGEQYF

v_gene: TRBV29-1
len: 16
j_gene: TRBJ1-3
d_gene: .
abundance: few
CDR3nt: TGCAGCGTCCCCCCCGATCGTAGGGGGTATGGAAACACCATATATTTT
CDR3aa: CSVPPDRRGYGNTIYF

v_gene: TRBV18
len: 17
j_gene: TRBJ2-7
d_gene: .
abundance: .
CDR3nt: TGTGCCAGCTCACCCAGCGGAGGCCCCCTAAGCTCCTACGAGCAGTACTTC
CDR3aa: CASSPSGGPLSSYEQYF

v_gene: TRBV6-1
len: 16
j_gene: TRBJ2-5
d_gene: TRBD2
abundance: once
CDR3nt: TGTGCCAGCAGTCAAGATAAGCGGGAGGGCTTAGAGACCCAGTACTTC
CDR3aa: CASSQDKREGLETQYF

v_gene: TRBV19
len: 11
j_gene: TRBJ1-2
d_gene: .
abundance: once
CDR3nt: TGTGCCAGTACTAACATGGGAGGCTACACCTTC
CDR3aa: CASTNMGGYTF

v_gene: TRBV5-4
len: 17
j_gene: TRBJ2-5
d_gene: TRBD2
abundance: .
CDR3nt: TGTGCCAGCAGCTTGGGTGGACTAGCGGGTAACCAAGAGACCCAGTACTTC
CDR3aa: CASSLGGLAGNQETQYF

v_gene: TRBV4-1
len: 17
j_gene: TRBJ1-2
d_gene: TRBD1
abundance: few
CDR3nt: TGCGCCAGCAGCCAAGATGAAGGGACAGGGGGCGAGTATGGCTACACCTTC
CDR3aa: CASSQDEGTGGEYGYTF

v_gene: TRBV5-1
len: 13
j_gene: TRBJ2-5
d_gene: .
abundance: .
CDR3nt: TGCGCCAGCAGCTTGGACGGAAAAGAGACCCAGTACTTC
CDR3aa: CASSLDGKETQYF

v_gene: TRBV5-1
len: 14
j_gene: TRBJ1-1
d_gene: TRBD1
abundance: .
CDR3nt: TGCGCCAGCAGCCAAACAGGGGGGGACACTGAAGCTTTCTTT
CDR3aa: CASSQTGGDTEAFF

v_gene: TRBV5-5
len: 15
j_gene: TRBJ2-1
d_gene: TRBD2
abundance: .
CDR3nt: TGTGCCAGCAGCTTGGTTTTTGGACTAGCATATGAGCAGTTCTTC
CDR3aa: CASSLVFGLAYEQFF

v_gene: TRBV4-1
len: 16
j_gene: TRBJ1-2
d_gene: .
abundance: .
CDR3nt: TGCGCCAGCAGCCAACAACCTGGGTTGGGGACGGATGGCTACACCTTC
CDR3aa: CASSQQPGLGTDGYTF

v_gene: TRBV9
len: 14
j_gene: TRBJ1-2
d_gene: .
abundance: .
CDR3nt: TGTGCCAGCAGCGCTTTAGGGACCAACGGGGGCTACACCTTC
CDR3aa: CASSALGTNGGYTF

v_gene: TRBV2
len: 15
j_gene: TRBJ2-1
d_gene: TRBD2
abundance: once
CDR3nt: TGTGCCAGCAGTGGAGGACTAGCGGGAGAGAATGAGCAGTTCTTC
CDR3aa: CASSGGLAGENEQFF

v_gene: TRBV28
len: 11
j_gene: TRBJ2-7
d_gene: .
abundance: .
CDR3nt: TGTGCCAGCAGTTTGTATTCCGAGCAGTACTTC
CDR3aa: CASSLYSEQYF

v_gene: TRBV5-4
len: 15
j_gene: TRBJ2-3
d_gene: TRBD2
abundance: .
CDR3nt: TGTGCCAGCAGCCCATCGAGCGGGAGGCGACGGGGGCAGTATTTT
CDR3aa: CASSPSSGRRRGQYF

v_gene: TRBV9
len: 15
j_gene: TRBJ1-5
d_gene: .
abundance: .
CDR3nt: TGTGCCAGCAGCGAGGGGGGGTATAGCAATCAGCCCCAGCATTTT
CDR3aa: CASSEGGYSNQPQHF

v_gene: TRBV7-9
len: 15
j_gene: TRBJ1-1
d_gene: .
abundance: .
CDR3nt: TGTGCCAGCAGCTTCTTAGGGGCGGCGAACACTGAAGCTTTCTTT
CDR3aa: CASSFLGAANTEAFF

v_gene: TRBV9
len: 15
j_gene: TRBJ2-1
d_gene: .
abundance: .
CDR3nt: TGTGCCAGCAGCGTAGATAGCGGAGCCTACAATGAGCAGTTCTTC
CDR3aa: CASSVDSGAYNEQFF

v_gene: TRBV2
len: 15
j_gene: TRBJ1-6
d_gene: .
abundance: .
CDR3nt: TGTGCCAGCAGTGAAGCCGGCTCCTATAATTCACCCCTCCACTTT
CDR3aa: CASSEAGSYNSPLHF

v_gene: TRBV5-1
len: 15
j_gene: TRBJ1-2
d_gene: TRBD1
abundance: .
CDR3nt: TGCGCCAGCAGCTCCCAGACAGGGGGCGGCTATGGCTACACCTTC
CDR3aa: CASSSQTGGGYGYTF

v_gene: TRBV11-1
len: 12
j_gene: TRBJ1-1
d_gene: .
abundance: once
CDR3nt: TGTGCCAGCGGGTCATTAGACACTGAAGCTTTCTTT
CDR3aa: CASGSLDTEAFF

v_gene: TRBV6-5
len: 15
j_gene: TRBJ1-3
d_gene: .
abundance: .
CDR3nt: TGTGCCAGCAATCGACAAGGCGACACTGGAAACACCATATATTTT
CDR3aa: CASNRQGDTGNTIYF

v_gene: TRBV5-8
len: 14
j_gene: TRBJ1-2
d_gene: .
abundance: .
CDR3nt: TGTGCCAGCAGCTCTGGCCTGGGCAACTATGGCTACACCTTC
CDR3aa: CASSSGLGNYGYTF

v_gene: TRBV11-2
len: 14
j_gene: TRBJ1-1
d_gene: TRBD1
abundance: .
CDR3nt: TGTGCCAGCAGCTCGATCGGACAGGGGTCTGAAGCTTTCTTT
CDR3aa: CASSSIGQGSEAFF

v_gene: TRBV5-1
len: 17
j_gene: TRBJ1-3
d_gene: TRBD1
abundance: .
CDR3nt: TGCGCCAGCAGCCCTTGGGGGACAGGTACCTCTGGAAACACCATATATTTT
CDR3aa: CASSPWGTGTSGNTIYF

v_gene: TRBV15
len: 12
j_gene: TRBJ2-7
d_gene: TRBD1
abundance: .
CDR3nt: TGTGCCACCAGCAGAGCGACAGGGAAGCAGTACTTC
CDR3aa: CATSRATGKQYF

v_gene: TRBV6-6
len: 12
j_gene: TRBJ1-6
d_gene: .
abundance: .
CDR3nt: TGTGCCAGCAGTTACGAACGGGGGTCCCTCCACTTT
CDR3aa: CASSYERGSLHF

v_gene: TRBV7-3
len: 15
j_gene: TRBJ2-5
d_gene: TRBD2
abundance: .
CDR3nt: TGTGCCAGCAGCTCGGGGACTAGCGGGAGTGAGACCCAGTACTTC
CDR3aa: CASSSGTSGSETQYF

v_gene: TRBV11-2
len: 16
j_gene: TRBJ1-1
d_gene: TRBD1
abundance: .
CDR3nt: TGTGCCAGCAGCACCCGAGGGCAGGGGGATGACACTGAAGCTTTCTTT
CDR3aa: CASSTRGQGDDTEAFF

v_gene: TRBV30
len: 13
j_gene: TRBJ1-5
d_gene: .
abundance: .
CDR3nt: TGTGCCTGGTCGTCAGGGTACAATCAGCCCCAGCATTTT
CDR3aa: CAWSSGYNQPQHF

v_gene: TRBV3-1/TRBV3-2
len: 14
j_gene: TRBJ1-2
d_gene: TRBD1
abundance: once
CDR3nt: TGTGCCAGCAGCCACAGGGGGCAAGACTATGGCTACACCTTC
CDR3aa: CASSHRGQDYGYTF

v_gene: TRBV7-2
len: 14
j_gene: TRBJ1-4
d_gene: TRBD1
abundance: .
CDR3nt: TGTGCCAGCAGCCGGGGACAGAATAATGAAAAACTGTTTTTT
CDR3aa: CASSRGQNNEKLFF

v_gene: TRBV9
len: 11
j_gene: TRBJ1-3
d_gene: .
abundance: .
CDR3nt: TGTGCCAGGGAGGTCGGAAACACCATATATTTT
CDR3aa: CAREVGNTIYF

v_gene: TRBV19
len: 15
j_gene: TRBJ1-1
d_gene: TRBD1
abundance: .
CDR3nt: TGTGCCAGTAGTCCCCTAGGGACAGGGAACACTGAAGCTTTCTTT
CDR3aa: CASSPLGTGNTEAFF

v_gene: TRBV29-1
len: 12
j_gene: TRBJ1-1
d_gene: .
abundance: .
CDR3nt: TGCAGCGTATTTCCGGGAGCCACTGAAGCTTTCTTT
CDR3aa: CSVFPGATEAFF

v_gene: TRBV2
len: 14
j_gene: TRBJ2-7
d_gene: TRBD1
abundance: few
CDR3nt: TGTGCCAGCAGTGAAGGTGACAGGGGGTACGAGCAGTACTTC
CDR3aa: CASSEGDRGYEQYF